This record concerns one T cell receptor (beta chain) sequence. What it binds is not known. TCRdb's copy holds only in-frame clones and misses some; the assay was immunoSEQ multiplex PCR. This repertoire shows about 92,000 clones, almost 90% found once; its top ten account for 10% to 13%. The source of the sample is a study of T cell responses to AZD1222 COVID-19 vaccine. Study results and caveats: The study found Spike-specific TCR breadth and depth rose after two AZD1222 doses. Clonal diversity was possibly underestimated, and white British individuals and females predominated among donors. Of spike-specific TCRs, nearly half reportedly target regions left unmutated in variants.

The CDR3 loop spans 15 amino acids. V was trimmed by 6 bases and J by 2 bases, leaving 14 bases between them. Germline-derived CDR1 and CDR2 are MNHEY and SVGAGI. This material consisted of peripheral blood, taken on day 0 of MenACWY control vaccination. This chain connects TRBV6-5 to TRBJ2-1; D possibly matches TRBD1 or TRBD2 (5 bases each). This TCR came from an adult in good health. CDR3 nucleotide sequence: TGTGCCAGCAGCACCGGGACGGCCGCCTACAATGAGCAGTTCTTC. Residues: CASSTGTAAYNEQFF.